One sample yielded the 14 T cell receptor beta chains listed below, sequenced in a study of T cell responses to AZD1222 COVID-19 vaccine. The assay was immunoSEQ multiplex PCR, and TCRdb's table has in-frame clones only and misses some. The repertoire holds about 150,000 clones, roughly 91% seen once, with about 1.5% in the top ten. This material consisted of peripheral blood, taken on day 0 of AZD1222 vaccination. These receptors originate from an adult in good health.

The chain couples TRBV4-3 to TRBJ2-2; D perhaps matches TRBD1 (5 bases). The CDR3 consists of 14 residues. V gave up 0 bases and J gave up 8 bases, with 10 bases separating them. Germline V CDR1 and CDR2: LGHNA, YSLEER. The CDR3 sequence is CASSQDPGWGELFF. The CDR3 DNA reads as TGCGCCAGCAGCCAAGATCCAGGGTGGGGGGAGCTGTTTTTT.

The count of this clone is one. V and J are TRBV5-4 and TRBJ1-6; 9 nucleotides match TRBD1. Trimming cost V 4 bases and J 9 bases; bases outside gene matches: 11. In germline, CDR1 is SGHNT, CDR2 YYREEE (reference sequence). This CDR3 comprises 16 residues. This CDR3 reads CASSLSTGGLGSPLHF. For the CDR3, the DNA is TGTGCCAGCAGCCTTTCGACAGGGGGGCTCGGTTCACCCCTCCACTTT. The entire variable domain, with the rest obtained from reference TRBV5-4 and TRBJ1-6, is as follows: ETGVTQSPTHLIKTRGQQVTLRCSSQSGHNTVSWYQQALGQGPQFIFQYYREEENGRGNFPPRFSGLQFPNYSSELNVNALELDDSALYLCASSLSTGGLGSPLHFGNGTRLTVT.

CDR3 amino acids: CASSGLAVPVNNEQFF. CDR3 DNA sequence: TGTGCCAGCAGCGGACTAGCGGTTCCCGTAAACAATGAGCAGTTCTTC. This chain connects TRBV7-9 to TRBJ2-1; 10 bases fit TRBD2. CDR1 and CDR2 from the germline V gene are SEHNR and FQNEAQ (reference sequence). V shed 5 bases and J 5 bases; nucleotides not matched to a gene: 9. CDR3 length: 16 residues. Using reference TRBV7-9 and TRBJ2-1 for the parts outside the CDR3, the full variable domain is DTGVSQNPRHKITKRGQNVTFRCDPISEHNRLYWYRQTLGQGPEFLTYFQNEAQLEKSRLLSDRFSAERPKGSFSTLEIQRTEQGDSAMYLCASSGLAVPVNNEQFFGPGTRLTVL.

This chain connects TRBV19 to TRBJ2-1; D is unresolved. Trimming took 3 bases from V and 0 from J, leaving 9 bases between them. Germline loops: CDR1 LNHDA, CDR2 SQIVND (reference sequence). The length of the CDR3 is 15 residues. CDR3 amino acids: CASSIGLSSYNEQFF. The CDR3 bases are TGTGCCAGTAGTATCGGCCTTAGCTCCTACAATGAGCAGTTCTTC. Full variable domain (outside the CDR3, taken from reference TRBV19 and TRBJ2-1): DGGITQSPKYLFRKEGQNVTLSCEQNLNHDAMYWYRQDPGQGLRLIYYSQIVNDFQKGDIAEGYSVSREKKESFPLTVTSAQKNPTAFYLCASSIGLSSYNEQFFGPGTRLTVL.

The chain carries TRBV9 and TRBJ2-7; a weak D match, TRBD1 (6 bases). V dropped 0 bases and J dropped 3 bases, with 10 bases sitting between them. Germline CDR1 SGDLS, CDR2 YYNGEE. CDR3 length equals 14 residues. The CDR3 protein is CASSVEGDNYEQYF. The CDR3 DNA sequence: TGTGCCAGCAGCGTAGAGGGGGATAACTACGAGCAGTACTTC.

CDR3 sequence: CASSLRRGQSPLHF. Written as DNA, the CDR3 is TGTGCCAGCAGCCTGCGGAGGGGCCAGTCACCCCTCCACTTT. The chain couples TRBV11-2 to TRBJ1-6; possibly TRBD1 for D (5 bases). The CDR3 sequence is 14 residues long. Germline V gene lookup returns CDR1 SGHAT and CDR2 FQNNGV. V was cut by 5 bases and J by 10 bases, with 15 bases left in between.

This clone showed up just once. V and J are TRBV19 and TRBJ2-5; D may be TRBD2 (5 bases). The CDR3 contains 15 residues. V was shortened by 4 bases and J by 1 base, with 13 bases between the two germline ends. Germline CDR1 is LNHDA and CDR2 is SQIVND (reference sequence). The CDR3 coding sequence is TGTGCCAGTAGTACCGGGATTACCGCCCAAGAGACCCAGTACTTC. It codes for CASSTGITAQETQYF.

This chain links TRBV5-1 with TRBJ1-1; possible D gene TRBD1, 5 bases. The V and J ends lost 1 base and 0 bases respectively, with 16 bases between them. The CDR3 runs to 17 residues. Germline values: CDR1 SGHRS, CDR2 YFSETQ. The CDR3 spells CASSLWGTTGMNTEAFF. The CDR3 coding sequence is TGCGCCAGCAGCTTGTGGGGGACCACCGGGATGAACACTGAAGCTTTCTTT.

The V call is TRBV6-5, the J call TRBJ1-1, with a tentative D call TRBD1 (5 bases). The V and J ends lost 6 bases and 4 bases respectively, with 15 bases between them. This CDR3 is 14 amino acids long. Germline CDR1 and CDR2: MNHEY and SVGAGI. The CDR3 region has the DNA TGTGCCAGCAGATTCGGGGCCACCCCCACTGAAGCTTTCTTT. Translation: CASRFGATPTEAFF.

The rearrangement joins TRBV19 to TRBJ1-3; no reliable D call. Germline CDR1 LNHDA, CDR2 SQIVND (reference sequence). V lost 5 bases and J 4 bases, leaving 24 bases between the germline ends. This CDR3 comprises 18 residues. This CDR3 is CASSQTTVVGLGGNTIYF. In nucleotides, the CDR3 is TGTGCCAGTAGTCAAACCACCGTAGTTGGACTAGGCGGAAACACCATATATTTT.

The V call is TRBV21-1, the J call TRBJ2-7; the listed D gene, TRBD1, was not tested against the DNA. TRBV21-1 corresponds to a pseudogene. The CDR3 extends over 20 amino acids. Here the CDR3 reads CASSKGIRRRTGSPTYEQYF. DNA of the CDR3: TGTGCCAGCAGCAAAGGTATAAGGCGTCGGACAGGGAGTCCCACCTACGAGCAGTACTTC.

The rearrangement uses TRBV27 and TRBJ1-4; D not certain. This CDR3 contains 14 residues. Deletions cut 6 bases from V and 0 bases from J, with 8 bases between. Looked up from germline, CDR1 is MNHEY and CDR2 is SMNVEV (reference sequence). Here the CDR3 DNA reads TGTGCCAGCAGCAAAAGCTCAACTAATGAAAAACTGTTTTTT. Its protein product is CASSKSSTNEKLFF.

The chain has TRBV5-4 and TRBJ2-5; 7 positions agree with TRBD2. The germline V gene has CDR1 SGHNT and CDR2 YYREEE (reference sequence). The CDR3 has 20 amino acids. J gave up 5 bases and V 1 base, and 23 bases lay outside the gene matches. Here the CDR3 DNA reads TGTGCCAGCAGCTTGCCTACCGGAGGGATGAGCGGGGTCGCCGTCGAGACCCAGTACTTC. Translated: CASSLPTGGMSGVAVETQYF.

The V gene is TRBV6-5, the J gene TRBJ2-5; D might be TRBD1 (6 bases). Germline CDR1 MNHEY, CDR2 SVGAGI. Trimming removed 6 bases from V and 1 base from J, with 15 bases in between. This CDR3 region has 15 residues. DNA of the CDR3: TGTGCCAGCAGGGCAGGGGCTTTATCCCAAGAGACCCAGTACTTC. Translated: CASRAGALSQETQYF.